This T cell receptor (beta chain) stems from a study of T-cell memory formation after mild COVID-19. Notes on the study in general: Cross-reactive memory appears to have joined, as suggested by some responding clones showing up in pre-infection memory. Second-wave clones with a day 37 peak had unconfirmed SARS-CoV-2 specificity.

This clonotype was seen a few times. Its antigen remains unidentified. TCRdb re-derived calls from the 5' RACE reads in MiXCR, one entry per CDR3 protein. The sample shows around 300,000 distinct CDR3 sequences, around an eighth of them seen only once. Germline V gene sequence: CDR1 MGHRA, CDR2 YSYEKL. J gave up 4 bases and V 4 bases, and 7 bases lay outside the gene matches. This CDR3 comprises 15 residues. This rearrangement joins TRBV4-1 to TRBJ2-5; 9 bases match TRBD1. This TCR came from a man aged 18-30 years who had mild COVID-19 (a few samples of this study predate the infection). Cell type and time point are not known. Sequencing was performed on PBMCs or a T cell subset sorted from them (not recorded which). The CDR3 spells CASSPHGTGIETQYF. CDR3 coding DNA: TGCGCCAGCAGCCCACACGGGACAGGGATAGAGACCCAGTACTTC.